This T cell receptor beta chain appears in the sequencing data of a study of blood T cell repertoires in COVID-19. Study information: Samples representing acute and convalescent COVID-19 were sourced from the United States, Italy and Spain. From T cells, B-cell-depleted T cells, or PBMCs came the material, which was cDNA or gDNA.

Original handling: Reference gene primer amplification gave nucleated cell count estimates. The method was immunoSEQ multiplex PCR; TCRdb's version includes in-frame clones alone and lacks a portion of them. V, J and clone size are taken as reported in that table, and D and trimming were inferred from the DNA itself. Of more than 55,000 clones listed, roughly 88% are singletons. With 6 bases clipped from V and 4 bases from J, the junction kept 6 bases outside the gene matches. CDR3 length equals 14 residues. Germline V lookup: CDR1 MDHEN, CDR2 SYDVKM. The sequencing input was peripheral blood. This clonotype was sampled from an elderly woman with acute or convalescent COVID-19. This rearrangement joins TRBV28 to TRBJ1-5; TRBD1 agrees at 7 bases. The CDR3 nucleotides read TGTGCCAGCAGCTCCGGACAGGCTAATCAGCCCCAGCATTTT. Its protein product is CASSSGQANQPQHF.